Reported below is one T cell receptor (beta chain). Its target is not known. Generated by immunoSEQ multiplex PCR, the TCRdb table keeps only in-frame clones and is missing some. The table lists tens of thousands of clones, just over 90% of them singletons, with about 1.2% in the top ten. These data come from a study of a mutant IDH1 vaccine in newly diagnosed glioma. Study-wide context: Prior therapy was radiotherapy, temozolomide, or both; most received both. Findings and caveats of the study: Across multiple MHC alleles, approximately 93% of patients had vaccine-induced responses. There seemed to be no relation between pseudoprogression and changes in top peripheral T cell clonotypes.

The CDR3 is made up of 17 amino acids. Germline V CDR1 and CDR2: SGHNT, YENEEA. V was trimmed by 2 bases and J by 5 bases, leaving 19 bases between them. The time point: baseline, week 1 (first vaccination visit). The treatment is: pre-vaccination baseline after standard-of-care therapy. New astrocytomas of WHO grade 3 or 4 that were IDH1-mutant and ATRX-lost were found in the donors. This TCR was recovered from a man aged 35 to 55 with glioma. This sequence joins TRBV11-3 and TRBJ2-1, with D perhaps being TRBD1 or TRBD2 (5 bases each). The input for sequencing was PBMCs, taken from a glioma patient treated with radiotherapy, temozolomide or both. The CDR3 DNA is TGTGCCAGCAGCTTAAGGGGCTACGGGACGGACGACAATGAGCAGTTCTTC. Its translation: CASSLRGYGTDDNEQFF.